This TCR beta chain was recorded in a study of vaccination effects on CD4 cells after COVID-19. In the study overall: Each participant was given two doses of one vaccine (BNT162b2 or mRNA-1273).

Here immunoSEQ multiplex PCR was the method, and the copy in TCRdb shows in-frame clones only, minus some. The table has about 71,000 clones, about four fifths seen once; the top ten hold 9.5% to 15%. Whole-study results and caveats: Marked clonal contraction of infection- and vaccine-induced clones was seen late after vaccination.

Ahead of sequencing, the ViraFEST assay grew antigen-specific CD4+ T cells using viral peptide pools. Once cultured for nine to ten days, the cells underwent separation to obtain CD4+ T cells. Among the vaccine recipients, none had a prior SARS-CoV-2 infection, and nucleocapsid antibodies were negative. For each well, 2 million to 2.5 million PBMC were cultured with around 10 IU/ml IL-2 and about 9.1 ug/ml peptides. On days 3 and 7, fresh IL-2 medium replaced half the medium. In regard to this clone: Its antigen is not identified.

Germline CDR1 LNHDA, CDR2 SQIVND (reference sequence). The ends were cut back, 1 base at V and 4 bases at J, with 16 bases in the middle. This CDR3 contains 16 residues. This TCR was sampled from a human donor who received a COVID-19 vaccine. Sequenced here: CD4+ T cells from PBMCs cultured with SARS-CoV-2 spike peptides, sampled before COVID-19 vaccination. J is TRBJ1-1 and V is TRBV19; TRBD1 is a possible D gene (6 bases). The CDR3 sequence is CASSIGGGRVPTEAFF. The CDR3 DNA reads as TGTGCCAGTAGTATAGGTGGGGGGCGCGTCCCCACTGAAGCTTTCTTT. Based on the CDR3 plus reference TRBV19 and TRBJ1-1, the full variable domain is DGGITQSPKYLFRKEGQNVTLSCEQNLNHDAMYWYRQDPGQGLRLIYYSQIVNDFQKGDIAEGYSVSREKKESFPLTVTSAQKNPTAFYLCASSIGGGRVPTEAFFGQGTRLTVV.